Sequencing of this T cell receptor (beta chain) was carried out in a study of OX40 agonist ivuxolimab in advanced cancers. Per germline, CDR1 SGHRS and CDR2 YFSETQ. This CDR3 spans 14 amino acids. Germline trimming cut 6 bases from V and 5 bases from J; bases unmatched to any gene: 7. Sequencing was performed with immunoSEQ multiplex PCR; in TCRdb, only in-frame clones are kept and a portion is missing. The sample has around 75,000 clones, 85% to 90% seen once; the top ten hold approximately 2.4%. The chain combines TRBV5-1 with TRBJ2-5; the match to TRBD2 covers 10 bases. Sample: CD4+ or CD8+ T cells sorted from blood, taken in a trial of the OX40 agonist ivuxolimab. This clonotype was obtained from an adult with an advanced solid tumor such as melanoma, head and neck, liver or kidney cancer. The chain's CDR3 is CASTPSGSRETQYF. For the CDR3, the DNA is TGCGCCAGCACCCCTAGCGGGAGTCGGGAGACCCAGTACTTC.